This paragraph reports one TCR beta chain. The record originates from a study of blood T cell repertoires in COVID-19. Per the study methods: Amplification from reference gene primers served as the basis for estimated nucleated cell counts. The data were produced by immunoSEQ multiplex PCR, yet TCRdb's version contains in-frame clones alone and is incomplete. The V and J calls and clone size were taken over from that table, and D and trimming were inferred from the DNA. The table has fewer than 120,000 clones, 88% seen once; the top ten hold approximately 3.4%. The CDR3 is 15 amino acids. Germline-derived CDR1 and CDR2 are LNHDA and SQIVND (reference sequence). The V gene lost 6 bases and the J gene lost 3 bases, with 16 bases spanning the gap.

The sequencing sample was made of peripheral blood. The receptor was derived from a woman aged 50 to 60 with acute or convalescent COVID-19. The V gene is TRBV19, the J gene TRBJ2-3, with D possibly being TRBD2 (6 bases). The DNA of the CDR3 is TGTGCCAGTAGCGGGAGTGGCGGGGCGACAGATACGCAGTATTTT. Protein: CASSGSGGATDTQYF.